These T cell receptor beta chains were read from a single sample in a study of T cell repertoires in ileal Crohn's disease. Assay: immunoSEQ multiplex PCR; the TCRdb copy retains only in-frame clones and omits some. The sample lists around 6,200 clones, roughly 83% occurring once. Sequencing was carried out using ileal tissue. The receptors were gathered from an adult with Crohn's disease. Each CDR3 is given with its conserved first and last residue. A D gene is named only where the DNA matches it firmly. The size of a clone is reported for some rows only, either as once, few or many, or as a class for expanded clones.

abundance	j_gene	v_gene	d_gene	CDR3nt	CDR3aa
NA	TRBJ2-3	TRBV5-1	NA	TGCGCCAGCAGCTTGGGGTCTAGTGCACAAGATACGCAGTATTTT	CASSLGSSAQDTQYF
NA	TRBJ2-7	TRBV30	NA	TGTGCCTGGAGTCTGCGAGACGCCCGGGAAGAGCAGTACTTC	CAWSLRDAREEQYF
few	TRBJ1-3	TRBV25-1	NA	TGTGCCAGCAGGGCCTTCTCTGGAAACACCATATATTTT	CASRAFSGNTIYF
NA	TRBJ1-5	TRBV18	NA	TGTGCCAGCTCACTCGCGCAGGGCTATTCTCAGCCCCAGCATTTT	CASSLAQGYSQPQHF
NA	TRBJ2-2	TRBV30	TRBD2	TGTGCCTGGACAAAAAAAACCAGCGGGAGGGCCTACACCGGGGAGTTGTTTTTT	CAWTKKTSGRAYTGELFF
NA	TRBJ2-2	TRBV4-3	NA	TGCGCCAGCAGCCAAGATTTTCTGCGGCGGGGCAACACCGGGGAGCTGTTTTTT	CASSQDFLRRGNTGELFF
NA	TRBJ1-1	TRBV4-3	TRBD1	TGCGCCAGCAGCCAAACAGGGGGCTTATTCACTGAAGCTTTCTTT	CASSQTGGLFTEAFF
NA	TRBJ2-1	TRBV27	TRBD2	TGTGCCAGCAGTTTAATTTTCGGACTAGCGGGGGACAATGAGCAGTTCTTC	CASSLIFGLAGDNEQFF
NA	TRBJ1-3	TRBV2	NA	TGTGCCAGCAGAATGGGTGGGAGCTCTGGAAACACCATATATTTT	CASRMGGSSGNTIYF
NA	TRBJ1-1	TRBV30	TRBD1	TGTGCCTGGAGTTTTGGGGGACAGGTAGACACTGAAGCTTTCTTT	CAWSFGGQVDTEAFF
NA	TRBJ2-3	TRBV15	TRBD2	TGTGCCACCAGCAGAGGGGGTAGCGGGGGCCGGACTAGCACAGATACGCAGTATTTT	CATSRGGSGGRTSTDTQYF
NA	TRBJ2-3	TRBV7-9	TRBD1	TGTGCCAGCAGACGACAGGGGGTTACAGATACGCAGTATTTT	CASRRQGVTDTQYF
NA	TRBJ2-7	TRBV7-9	TRBD2	TGTGCCAGCAGCTTGGGGGGACTAGCGGGCGAGCAGTACTTC	CASSLGGLAGEQYF
few	TRBJ2-7	TRBV7-2	NA	TGTGCCAGCAGCTATCAGGGAGGGGGGGGCTACGAGCAGTACTTC	CASSYQGGGGYEQYF
NA	TRBJ1-5	TRBV7-2	NA	TGTGCCAGCAGCTCCGACACGGCGCATCAGCCCCAGCATTTT	CASSSDTAHQPQHF
NA	TRBJ2-7	TRBV6-5	NA	TGTGCCAGCAGTTACTCGACGGACAGCTCCTACGAGCAGTACTTC	CASSYSTDSSYEQYF
NA	TRBJ2-3	TRBV28	TRBD2	TGTGCCAGCAGTTTAATGTCTAGCGGGAGAGATACGCAGTATTTT	CASSLMSSGRDTQYF
NA	TRBJ1-2	TRBV28	TRBD1	TGTGCCAGCAGTTCCTTACAGGGGTACACCTTC	CASSSLQGYTF